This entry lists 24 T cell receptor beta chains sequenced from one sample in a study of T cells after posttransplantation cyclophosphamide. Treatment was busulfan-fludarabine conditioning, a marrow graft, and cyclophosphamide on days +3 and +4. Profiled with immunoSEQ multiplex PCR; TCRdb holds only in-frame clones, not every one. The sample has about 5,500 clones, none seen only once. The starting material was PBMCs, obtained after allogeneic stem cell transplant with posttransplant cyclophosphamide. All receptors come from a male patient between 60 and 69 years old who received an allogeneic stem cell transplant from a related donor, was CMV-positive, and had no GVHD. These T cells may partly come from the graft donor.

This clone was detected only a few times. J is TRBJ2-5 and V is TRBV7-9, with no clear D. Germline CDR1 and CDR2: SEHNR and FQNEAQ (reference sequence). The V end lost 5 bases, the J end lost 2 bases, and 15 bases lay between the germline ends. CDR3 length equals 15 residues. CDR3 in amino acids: CASSPPGWRQETQYF. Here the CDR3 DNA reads TGTGCCAGCAGCCCTCCTGGGTGGCGGCAAGAGACCCAGTACTTC.

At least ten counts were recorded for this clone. The CDR3 nucleotides are TGTGCCAGTCCGCCTGACAGGGAGCGGAGCCCCGGGGAGCTGTTTTTT. As protein: CASPPDRERSPGELFF. The chain carries TRBV28 and TRBJ2-2; TRBD1 agrees at 7 bases. CDR1 is MDHEN, CDR2 SYDVKM, per germline. The CDR3 contains 16 residues. The trim removed 9 bases at V and 6 bases at J, leaving 16 bases unmatched.

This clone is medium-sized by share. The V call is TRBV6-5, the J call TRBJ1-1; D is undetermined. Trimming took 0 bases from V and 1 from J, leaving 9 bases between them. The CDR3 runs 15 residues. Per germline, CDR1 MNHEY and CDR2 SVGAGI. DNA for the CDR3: TGTGCCAGCAGTTACTCGGCTCTCCAGAACACTGAAGCTTTCTTT. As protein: CASSYSALQNTEAFF.

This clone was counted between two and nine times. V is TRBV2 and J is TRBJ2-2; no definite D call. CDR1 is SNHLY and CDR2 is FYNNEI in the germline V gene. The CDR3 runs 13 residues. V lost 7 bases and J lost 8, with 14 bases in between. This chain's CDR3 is CASTWALGGELFF. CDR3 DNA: TGTGCCAGCACTTGGGCCCTCGGAGGGGAGCTGTTTTTT.

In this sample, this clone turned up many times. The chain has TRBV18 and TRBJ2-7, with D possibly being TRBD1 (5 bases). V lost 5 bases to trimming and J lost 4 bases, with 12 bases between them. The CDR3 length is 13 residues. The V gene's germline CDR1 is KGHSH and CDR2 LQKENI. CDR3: CASSVSGQYEQYF. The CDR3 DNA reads TGTGCCAGCTCAGTATCAGGGCAGTACGAGCAGTACTTC.

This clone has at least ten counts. This chain's CDR3 is CASSGSNGLVWFF. Written as DNA, the CDR3 is TGTGCCAGTAGTGGGAGTAATGGACTGGTTTGGTTTTTT. This chain joins TRBV19 and TRBJ1-4, with D uncertain. This CDR3 has 13 residues. The germline CDR1 and CDR2 sequences are LNHDA and SQIVND (reference sequence). Trimming removed 5 bases at V and 16 bases at J, with 20 bases between.

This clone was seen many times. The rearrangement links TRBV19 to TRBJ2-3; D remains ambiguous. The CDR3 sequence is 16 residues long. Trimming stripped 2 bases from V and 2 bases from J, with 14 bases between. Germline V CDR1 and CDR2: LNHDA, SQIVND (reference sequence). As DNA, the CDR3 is TGTGCCAGTAGTATATTGAGGCGGAGCTTCACAGATACGCAGTATTTT. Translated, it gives CASSILRRSFTDTQYF.

In DNA, the CDR3 is TGTGCCAGCCACAATTTCGAGACAGGGGGCGTGGAAGATACGCAGTATTTT. Translation gives CASHNFETGGVEDTQYF. The chain uses TRBV28 and TRBJ2-3; 10 bases map to TRBD1. Trimming cost V 8 bases and J 5 bases; bases outside gene matches: 16. Germline V gives CDR1 MDHEN, CDR2 SYDVKM. The CDR3 spans 17 residues.

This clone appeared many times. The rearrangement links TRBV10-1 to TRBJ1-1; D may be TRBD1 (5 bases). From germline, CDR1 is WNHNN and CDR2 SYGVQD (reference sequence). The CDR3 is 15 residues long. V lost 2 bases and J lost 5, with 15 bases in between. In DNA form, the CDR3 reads TGCGCCAGCAGTGAGAGTCAGGGAGGGGATACTGAAGCTTTCTTT. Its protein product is CASSESQGGDTEAFF.

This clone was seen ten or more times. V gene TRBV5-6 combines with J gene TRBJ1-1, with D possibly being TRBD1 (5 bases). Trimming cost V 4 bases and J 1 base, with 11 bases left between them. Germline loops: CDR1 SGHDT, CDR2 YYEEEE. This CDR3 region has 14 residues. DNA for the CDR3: TGTGCCAGCAGCATGGGACTTCGGAACACTGAAGCTTTCTTT. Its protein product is CASSMGLRNTEAFF.

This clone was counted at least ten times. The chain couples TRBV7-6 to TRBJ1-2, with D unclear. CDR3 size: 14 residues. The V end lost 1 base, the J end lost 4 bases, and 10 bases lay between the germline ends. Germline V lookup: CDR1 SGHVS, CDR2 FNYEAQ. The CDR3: CASSLGAEGYGYTF. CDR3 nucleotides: TGTGCCAGCAGCTTAGGGGCGGAGGGCTATGGCTACACCTTC. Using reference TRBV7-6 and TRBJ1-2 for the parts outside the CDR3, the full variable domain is GAGVSQSPRYKVTKRGQDVALRCDPISGHVSLYWYRQALGQGPEFLTYFNYEAQQDKSGLPNDRFSAERPEGSISTLTIQRTEQRDSAMYRCASSLGAEGYGYTFGSGTRLTVV.

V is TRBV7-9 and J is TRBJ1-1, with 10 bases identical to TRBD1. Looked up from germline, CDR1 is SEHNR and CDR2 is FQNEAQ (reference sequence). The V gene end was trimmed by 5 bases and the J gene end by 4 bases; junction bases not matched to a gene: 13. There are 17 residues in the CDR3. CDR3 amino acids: CASSPSWDRGYSTEAFF. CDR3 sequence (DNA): TGTGCCAGCAGCCCCTCTTGGGACAGGGGATATAGCACTGAAGCTTTCTTT.

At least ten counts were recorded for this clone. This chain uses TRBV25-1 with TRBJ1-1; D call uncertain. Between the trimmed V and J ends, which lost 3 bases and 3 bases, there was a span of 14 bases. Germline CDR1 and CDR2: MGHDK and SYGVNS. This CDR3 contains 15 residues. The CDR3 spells CASSDRGLGHTEAFF. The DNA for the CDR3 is TGTGCCAGCAGTGATCGAGGGTTGGGTCACACTGAAGCTTTCTTT.

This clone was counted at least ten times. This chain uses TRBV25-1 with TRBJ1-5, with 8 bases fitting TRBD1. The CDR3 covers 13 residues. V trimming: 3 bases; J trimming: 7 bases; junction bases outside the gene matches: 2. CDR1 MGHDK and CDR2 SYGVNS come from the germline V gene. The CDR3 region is CASSDRGLQPQHF. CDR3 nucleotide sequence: TGTGCCAGCAGTGACAGGGGGCTGCAGCCCCAGCATTTT.

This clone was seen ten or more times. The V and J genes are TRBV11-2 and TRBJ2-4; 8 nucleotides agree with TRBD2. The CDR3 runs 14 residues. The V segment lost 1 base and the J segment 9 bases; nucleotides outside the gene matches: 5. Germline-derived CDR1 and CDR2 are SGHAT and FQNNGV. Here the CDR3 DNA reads TGTGCCAGCAGCTTAGTGACTAGCGAGGGCATTCAGTACTTC. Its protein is CASSLVTSEGIQYF.

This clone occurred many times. CDR3 sequence: CASSLSSGGIYNEQFF. The CDR3 coding sequence is TGTGCCAGCAGCTTAAGCAGCGGGGGTATCTACAATGAGCAGTTCTTC. The chain carries TRBV11-2 and TRBJ2-1; 8 bases map to TRBD2. V lost 2 bases and J lost 3; bases outside the gene matches: 6. This CDR3 is built from 16 residues. Germline V lookup: CDR1 SGHAT, CDR2 FQNNGV.

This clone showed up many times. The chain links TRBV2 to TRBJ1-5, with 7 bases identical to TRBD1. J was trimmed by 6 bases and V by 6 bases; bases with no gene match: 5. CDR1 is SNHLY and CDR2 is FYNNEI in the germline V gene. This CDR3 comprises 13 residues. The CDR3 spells CASRGRQGQPQHF. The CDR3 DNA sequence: TGTGCCAGCAGGGGAAGACAGGGTCAGCCCCAGCATTTT.

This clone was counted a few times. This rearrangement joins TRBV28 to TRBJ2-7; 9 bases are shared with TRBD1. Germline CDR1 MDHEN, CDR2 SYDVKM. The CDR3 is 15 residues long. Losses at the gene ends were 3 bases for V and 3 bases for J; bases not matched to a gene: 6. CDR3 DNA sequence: TGTGCCAGCAGTTTGCTGGGACAGGGTTACTACGAGCAGTACTTC. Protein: CASSLLGQGYYEQYF.

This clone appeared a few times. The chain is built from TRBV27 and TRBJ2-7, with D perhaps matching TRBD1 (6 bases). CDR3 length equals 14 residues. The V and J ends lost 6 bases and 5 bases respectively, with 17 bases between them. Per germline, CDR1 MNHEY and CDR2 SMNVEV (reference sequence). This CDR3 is CASSLRGPLNEQYF. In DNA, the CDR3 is TGTGCCAGCAGCCTCAGGGGTCCCTTAAACGAGCAGTACTTC.

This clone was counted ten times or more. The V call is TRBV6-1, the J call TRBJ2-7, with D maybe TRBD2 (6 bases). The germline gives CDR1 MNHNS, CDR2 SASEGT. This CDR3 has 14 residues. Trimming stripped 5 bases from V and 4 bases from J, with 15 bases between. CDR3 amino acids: CASSREELGYEQYF. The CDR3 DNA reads TGTGCCAGCAGTAGGGAGGAGTTAGGTTACGAGCAGTACTTC.

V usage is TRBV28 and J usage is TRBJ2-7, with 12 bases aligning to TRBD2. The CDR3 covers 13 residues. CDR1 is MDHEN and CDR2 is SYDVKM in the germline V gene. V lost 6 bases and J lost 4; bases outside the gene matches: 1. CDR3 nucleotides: TGTGCCAGCAGGACTAGCGGGAGATACGAGCAGTACTTC. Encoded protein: CASRTSGRYEQYF.

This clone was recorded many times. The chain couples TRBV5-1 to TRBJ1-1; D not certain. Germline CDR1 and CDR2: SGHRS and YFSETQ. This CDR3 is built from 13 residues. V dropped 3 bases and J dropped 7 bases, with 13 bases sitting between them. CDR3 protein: CASSSLGVGEAFF. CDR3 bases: TGCGCCAGCAGCTCCCTAGGAGTGGGTGAAGCTTTCTTT.

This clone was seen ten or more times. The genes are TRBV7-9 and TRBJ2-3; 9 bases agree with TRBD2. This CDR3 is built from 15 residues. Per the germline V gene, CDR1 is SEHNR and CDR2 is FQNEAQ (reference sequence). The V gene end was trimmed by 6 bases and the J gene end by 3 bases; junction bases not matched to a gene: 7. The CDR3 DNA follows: TGTGCCAGCAGGGCGGGGGGGGAAGGAACAGATACGCAGTATTTT. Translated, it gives CASRAGGEGTDTQYF.

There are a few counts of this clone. The chain's CDR3 is CASSLHGQGYYEQYF. The CDR3 DNA sequence: TGTGCCAGCAGTCTGCACGGACAGGGATACTACGAGCAGTACTTC. The J gene is TRBJ2-7, the V gene TRBV28, with 8 bases aligning to TRBD1. Trimming cost V 5 bases and J 3 bases; bases outside gene matches: 9. The CDR3 is made up of 15 amino acids. The V gene's germline CDR1 is MDHEN and CDR2 SYDVKM.